This T cell receptor beta chain was profiled in a study of T cells in Graves' hyperthyroidism and ophthalmopathy (dated by TCRdb to the late 2010s). Turning to the overall study: To identify distinguishing TCR V-J signatures, a discovery cohort of about 100 patients was used, comprising 43 with Graves' ophthalmopathy and approximately 58 with stable Graves' hyperthyroidism. The 90 or so discovery patients were randomly split 7:3 into training and test sets. Following sampling, methimazole starting at 30 mg daily was given to hyperthyroidism patients, and high-dose intravenous methylprednisolone was given to ophthalmopathy patients. In more than 5 Graves' hyperthyroidism patients, the study also compared T-cell repertoires from thyroid tissue with T-cell repertoires from blood. Whether ophthalmopathy could be predicted prospectively was tested in an independent validation cohort made up of 18 to 20 hyperthyroidism patients plus 17 patients who later progressed to ophthalmopathy. According to the paper, TCR Vbeta CDR3 sequencing was carried out on 135 peripheral blood samples, which came from some 41 ophthalmopathy, approximately 72 hyperthyroidism and about 17 progressor patients.

The study excluded patients with uncontrolled infections, other autoimmune diseases, pregnancy or lactation. Diagnoses relied on clinical symptoms, serum thyroxine and TRAb, thyroid ultrasound and orbital computed tomography. Total RNA was extracted using Trizol reagent, and RNA quality was assessed on an Agilent 2100 Bioanalyzer. Ends trimmed: V by 1 base, J by 7 bases; bases unmatched to a gene: 4. The CDR3 starts with the cysteine, ends with the phenylalanine, and has 14 residues. The CDR3 DNA has 42 bases and is translated from base 1. The research as a whole found: During validation, the model predicted progression to ophthalmopathy a median of roughly 7.1 months ahead of onset, with just under 71% sensitivity and 72.22% specificity. No statistical method was used to fix the sample size in advance, and group allocation was not hidden from the investigators. In cross-validation, a model built on a 13 V-J signature told ophthalmopathy apart from stable hyperthyroidism with 85% to 90% sensitivity and 81% to 82% specificity, and in testing the same model reached 80%/75%. Most expanded thyroid clonotypes (frequency above 0.001) were also detected in blood, a finding suggesting that blood repertoires may reflect thyroid immune responses.

TCR beta CDR3 regions were amplified from RNA transcripts. For the first round of RT-PCR on the TCR CDR3, the HTBI primer set was used together with the Qiagen OneStep RT-PCR kit. The libraries were constructed in a second round of multiplex PCR and then size-selected and purified. Paired-end sequencing of the libraries was performed with 100 bp reads on an Illumina HiSeq2000. On the authors' methods: SOAPnuke was used to process the raw data, with reads discarded if the reads contained adapters or uncalled bases, had a mean Phred below 15, or lacked an exact constant-primer or identifier match. COPE v1.2.5 was used to merge high-quality paired reads, and clonotypes were defined as unique nucleotide sequences. MiTCR v1.1 was used to align clonotypes to the IMGT TRBV, TRBD and TRBJ reference segments. Only V-J combinations with frequency above 0.0001, covering about 99% of repertoires, were analysed. A TCS score was defined as the ratio of F50 (clonal expansion) to E x V (chaos), with BLOSUM62-based TCRdist applied between CDR3 peptides within each V-J. Welch's t-statistics and random forest reduced some 510 V-J features to under 15, which were used in a naive Bayes classifier (R e1071). The Morisita-Horn index was used to measure how similar the thyroid and blood repertoires were. The public sequencing data were trimmed at Q25 with fastp and processed into clonotypes with MiXCR by TCRdb, which kept only in-frame beta chains. Identical CDR3 proteins give one entry, which carries the most common genes and DNA. V and J calls and clone size were set by TCRdb, not the authors. Across this sample there are about 660,000 distinct CDR3 sequences, with just under 45% seen only once. Less than 8.5% of the sample is held by the ten biggest clonotypes.

This clonotype was detected only a few times. The antigen this receptor binds is unknown. Qualities for individual bases were not recorded, and no much larger clone is one base off. Sequences were obtained from peripheral blood or thyroid tissue (not recorded which). The sequence was collected from an adult man with Graves' disease, either hyperthyroidism or ophthalmopathy (not recorded which). The rearrangement combines TRBV12-3 or TRBV12-4 with TRBJ1-5; TRBD1 fits 7 bases in the junction. CDR3 region: CASSLVGGLQPQHF. The base sequence is TGTGCCAGCAGTTTAGTAGGGGGCCTCCAGCCCCAGCATTTT.